These T cell receptor beta chains were read from a single sample in a study of blood T cell repertoires in COVID-19. The method was immunoSEQ multiplex PCR; TCRdb's version includes in-frame clones alone and lacks a portion of them. The sample lists 65,000 to 75,000 clones; roughly four fifths were seen once. The material sequenced was peripheral blood. All receptors derive from a man aged 65-85 years with acute or convalescent COVID-19. Both conserved end residues are part of each CDR3. Each record gives: J gene, clone size, D gene, V gene, CDR3 DNA, CDR3 protein. D genes are given only for firm matches. Some rows mark clone size as missing; the rest say once, few, many or name a class of expanded clone.

J: TRBJ2-5
size: .
D: TRBD2
V: TRBV5-1
DNA: TGCGCCAGCGCCATACTAGCGGGAGAATCTGAGACCCAGTACTTC
CDR3: CASAILAGESETQYF

J: TRBJ1-2
size: .
D: TRBD1
V: TRBV5-1
DNA: TGCGCCAGCAGCTTGGTGTCAGGGGGGCAGGTCTATGGCTACACCTTC
CDR3: CASSLVSGGQVYGYTF

J: TRBJ1-5
size: .
D: TRBD1
V: TRBV4-1
DNA: TGCGCCAGCAGCCTATCCTACAGGGGGAATATGGATCAGCCCCAGCATTTT
CDR3: CASSLSYRGNMDQPQHF

J: TRBJ2-7
size: .
D: TRBD2
V: TRBV28
DNA: TGTGCCAGCAGTTCCGCGGGGGCCTACGAGCAGTACTTC
CDR3: CASSSAGAYEQYF

J: TRBJ1-1
size: once
D: TRBD1
V: TRBV12-3/TRBV12-4
DNA: TGTGCCAGCGTGGTGTTACAGGGGCATGAAGCTTTCTTT
CDR3: CASVVLQGHEAFF

J: TRBJ2-1
size: .
D: .
V: TRBV6-5
DNA: TGTGCCAGCAGTTATAGGAGTCACAATGAGCAGTTCTTC
CDR3: CASSYRSHNEQFF

J: TRBJ1-4
size: .
D: .
V: TRBV7-9
DNA: TGTGCCAGCAGCTTAGTCGGAGGACCTAATGAAAAACTGTTTTTT
CDR3: CASSLVGGPNEKLFF

J: TRBJ1-1
size: .
D: TRBD1
V: TRBV5-1
DNA: TGCGCCAGCAGCTTGACAGGGGTTGGGGCTGAAGCTTTCTTT
CDR3: CASSLTGVGAEAFF

J: TRBJ1-5
size: .
D: .
V: TRBV19
DNA: TGTGCCAGTAGTAAGGAGCCTCAGCCCCAGCATTTT
CDR3: CASSKEPQPQHF

J: TRBJ2-2
size: .
D: TRBD2
V: TRBV14
DNA: TGTGCCAGCAGCCAAAGACTAGCGGGAGGCTCCGGGGAGCTGTTTTTT
CDR3: CASSQRLAGGSGELFF

J: TRBJ1-3
size: .
D: .
V: TRBV21-1
DNA: TGTGCCAGCAGCAAAGGCAGGGCGGATGGAAACACCATATATTTT
CDR3: CASSKGRADGNTIYF

J: TRBJ1-4
size: .
D: TRBD1
V: TRBV28
DNA: TGTGCCAGCAGCCGGGACAGGGGGCGCCGTGAGGAAAAACTGTTTTTT
CDR3: CASSRDRGRREEKLFF

J: TRBJ2-1
size: .
D: TRBD1
V: TRBV5-8
DNA: TGTGCCAGCAGCTTAAGACAGGGGGCGGTCAATGAGCAGTTCTTC
CDR3: CASSLRQGAVNEQFF

J: TRBJ1-3
size: .
D: .
V: TRBV9
DNA: TGTGCCAGCAGCCCCCAGGGGAAACCAACCATCTCTGGAAACACCATATATTTT
CDR3: CASSPQGKPTISGNTIYF

J: TRBJ1-6
size: few
D: .
V: TRBV10-3
DNA: TGTGCCATCAGTGCCCGAGACTCAGATTCACCCCTCCACTTT
CDR3: CAISARDSDSPLHF

J: TRBJ2-7
size: .
D: TRBD1
V: TRBV7-8
DNA: TGTGCCAGCAGCTTAGGACAGGGATGGAGTGGAGACCACGAGCAGTACTTC
CDR3: CASSLGQGWSGDHEQYF

J: TRBJ2-2
size: .
D: .
V: TRBV6-2/TRBV6-3
DNA: TGTGCCAGCAGTGCTTGGAACGGATACCAGGCCGGGGAGCTGTTTTTT
CDR3: CASSAWNGYQAGELFF

J: TRBJ1-3
size: .
D: TRBD1
V: TRBV18
DNA: TGTGCCAGCTCACCTTCTGGGACAGGGTTCCCAATCTCTGGAAACACCATATATTTT
CDR3: CASSPSGTGFPISGNTIYF

J: TRBJ1-2
size: .
D: .
V: TRBV7-8
DNA: TGTGCCAGCAGCTTTGGGGAGCTGAACCCTTATGGCTACACCTTC
CDR3: CASSFGELNPYGYTF

J: TRBJ2-1
size: .
D: .
V: TRBV24-1
DNA: TGTGCCACCAGTGAGGGCATCGGGGGCAATGAGCAGTTCTTC
CDR3: CATSEGIGGNEQFF

J: TRBJ1-3
size: .
D: .
V: TRBV18
DNA: TGTGCCAGCTCACCTTACGAGAGCTCTGGAAACACCATATATTTT
CDR3: CASSPYESSGNTIYF

J: TRBJ1-2
size: .
D: TRBD1
V: TRBV5-1
DNA: TGCGCCAGCAGCTTGGATCAGGGGGTCATTGGCTACACCTTC
CDR3: CASSLDQGVIGYTF

J: TRBJ2-1
size: .
D: TRBD2
V: TRBV5-4
DNA: TGTGCCAGCAGGCACAAGCGGGAGGGTTCCTACAATGAGCAGTTCTTC
CDR3: CASRHKREGSYNEQFF

J: TRBJ1-2
size: medium-sized
D: TRBD1
V: TRBV11-2
DNA: TGTGCCAGCAGCCCGGGACAGGACTATGGCTACACCTTC
CDR3: CASSPGQDYGYTF

J: TRBJ2-1
size: .
D: TRBD2
V: TRBV3-1/TRBV3-2
DNA: TGTGCCAGCAGCCAAGGAAGACTAGCGGGAGTAGAGCAGTTCTTC
CDR3: CASSQGRLAGVEQFF

J: TRBJ1-5
size: .
D: .
V: TRBV28
DNA: TGTGCCAGCAGTTTATCCCCTCCCACAGGGAGGCCCCAGCATTTT
CDR3: CASSLSPPTGRPQHF

J: TRBJ2-6
size: .
D: .
V: TRBV27
DNA: TGTGCCAGCACCTCTCGGGGCAGGGGCCACTCTGGGGCCAACGTCCTGACTTTC
CDR3: CASTSRGRGHSGANVLTF

J: TRBJ2-2
size: .
D: .
V: TRBV11-2
DNA: TGTGCCAGCATCCAAGGAGCCACCGGGGAGCTGTTTTTT
CDR3: CASIQGATGELFF

J: TRBJ2-5
size: .
D: TRBD2
V: TRBV4-1
DNA: TGCGCCAGCAGCCACGTTGCTCAGCGGGGGAGTGGGGAGACCCAGTACTTC
CDR3: CASSHVAQRGSGETQYF

J: TRBJ1-6
size: .
D: TRBD1
V: TRBV15
DNA: TGTGCCACCAGCAGACCCGGACAGGCTACCTATAATTCACCCCTCCACTTT
CDR3: CATSRPGQATYNSPLHF

J: TRBJ2-7
size: .
D: TRBD2
V: TRBV4-2
DNA: TGTGCCAGCAGACTCCTAGCGGTAGTCTCCTACGAGCAGTACTTC
CDR3: CASRLLAVVSYEQYF

J: TRBJ2-7
size: .
D: TRBD2
V: TRBV19
DNA: TGTGCCAGTAGTATAGCTCCTAGCGGGAACTACGAGCAGTACTTC
CDR3: CASSIAPSGNYEQYF

J: TRBJ2-7
size: few
D: TRBD2
V: TRBV3-1/TRBV3-2
DNA: TGTGCCAGCAGCCATGGGACTAGCGGGAGGGCCGGGTACGAGCAGTACTTC
CDR3: CASSHGTSGRAGYEQYF

J: TRBJ2-7
size: .
D: .
V: TRBV27
DNA: TGTGCCAGCAGGCCGACTCCCGCCTACGAGCAGTACTTC
CDR3: CASRPTPAYEQYF

J: TRBJ1-2
size: .
D: TRBD1
V: TRBV28
DNA: TGTGCCAGCAATGGACAGGGGGCGATTAACTATGGCTACACCTTC
CDR3: CASNGQGAINYGYTF

J: TRBJ2-1
size: .
D: TRBD2
V: TRBV18
DNA: TGTGCCAGCTCACCCCTCCAGCGGGAGGGCCGGAATGAGCAGTTCTTC
CDR3: CASSPLQREGRNEQFF

J: TRBJ1-1
size: .
D: .
V: TRBV27
DNA: TGTGCCAGCAGTTTATCCGTGAACACTGAAGCTTTCTTT
CDR3: CASSLSVNTEAFF

J: TRBJ1-2
size: medium-sized
D: .
V: TRBV6-5
DNA: TGTGCCAGCAGATTAAACAGGGCCTATGGCTACACCTTC
CDR3: CASRLNRAYGYTF

J: TRBJ1-5
size: .
D: .
V: TRBV28
DNA: TGTGCCAGCAGTCCGCCGCAGGGTCGCAATCAGCCCCAGCATTTT
CDR3: CASSPPQGRNQPQHF

J: TRBJ2-1
size: .
D: TRBD2
V: TRBV9
DNA: TGTGCCAGCAGCGTCGGCCTAACTAGCGGGAGTTTGAATGAGCAGTTCTTC
CDR3: CASSVGLTSGSLNEQFF

J: TRBJ1-5
size: .
D: .
V: TRBV13
DNA: TGTGCCAGCAGCCGAAGGGGCGGGGGTCAGCCCCAGCATTTT
CDR3: CASSRRGGGQPQHF

J: TRBJ2-1
size: .
D: TRBD1
V: TRBV18
DNA: TGTGCCAGCTCACAAATTGCTCCGGGACAGGGGGCCCACAATGAGCAGTTCTTC
CDR3: CASSQIAPGQGAHNEQFF

J: TRBJ1-2
size: .
D: .
V: TRBV28
DNA: TGTGCCAGCACCCCGAGCGGGTACTATGGCTACACCTTC
CDR3: CASTPSGYYGYTF

J: TRBJ1-6
size: few
D: TRBD1
V: TRBV19
DNA: TGTGCCAGTGGGGACAGGGGGAATTCACCCCTCCACTTT
CDR3: CASGDRGNSPLHF

J: TRBJ1-2
size: .
D: .
V: TRBV3-1/TRBV3-2
DNA: TGTGCCAGCAGCCAAGATCTCGGGGGCTATGGCTACACCTTC
CDR3: CASSQDLGGYGYTF

J: TRBJ2-3
size: .
D: TRBD2
V: TRBV5-1
DNA: TGCGCCAGCAGCTTCCCACTAGCGGGAGAGACAGATACGCAGTATTTT
CDR3: CASSFPLAGETDTQYF

J: TRBJ1-1
size: .
D: .
V: TRBV29-1
DNA: TGCAGCGTTGAAGCGGGGGGAACTGAAGCTTTCTTT
CDR3: CSVEAGGTEAFF

J: TRBJ1-5
size: .
D: .
V: TRBV2
DNA: TGTGCCAGCAGTGAATTATTCTTCAGCAATCAGCCCCAGCATTTT
CDR3: CASSELFFSNQPQHF